The source of this TCR beta chain is a study of CD8+CD57+ T cells in acquired aplastic anemia. Study details: The study obtained an average of approximately 2.9 ug of DNA from sorted CD4+ and CD8+ cells. Overall study findings and caveats: In CD8+ cells, Simpson's diversity showed no significant difference between patients and controls. Patients and controls turned out to have some 30 CD8+ CDR3 sequences in common.

Patients included in sequencing had previously demonstrated CD8+CD57+ cell expansion by flow cytometry. No therapy had been given to the patients at the time of blood sampling. This CDR3 contains 13 residues. CDR1 and CDR2 (germline): LNHDA, SQIVND (reference sequence). With 4 bases clipped from V and 7 bases from J, the junction kept 6 bases outside the gene matches. With respect to this clonotype: Its specificity is unknown.

Researchers used genomic DNA as the template to profile TCR beta VDJ and CDR3. TCRdb reprocessed the reads with MiXCR, giving one entry per CDR3 protein. The sample holds around 170,000 distinct CDR3 sequences, roughly half seen once. The sequence was obtained from a human donor with aplastic anemia. The rearrangement links TRBV19 to TRBJ2-7; 8 positions match TRBD1. The sequenced sample consisted of sorted CD4+, CD8+, or CD8+CD57+ T cells (not recorded which) from PBMCs. The CDR3 is CASSNQGAGEQYF. The CDR3 bases are TGTGCCAGTAGTAATCAGGGGGCGGGGGAGCAGTACTTC.